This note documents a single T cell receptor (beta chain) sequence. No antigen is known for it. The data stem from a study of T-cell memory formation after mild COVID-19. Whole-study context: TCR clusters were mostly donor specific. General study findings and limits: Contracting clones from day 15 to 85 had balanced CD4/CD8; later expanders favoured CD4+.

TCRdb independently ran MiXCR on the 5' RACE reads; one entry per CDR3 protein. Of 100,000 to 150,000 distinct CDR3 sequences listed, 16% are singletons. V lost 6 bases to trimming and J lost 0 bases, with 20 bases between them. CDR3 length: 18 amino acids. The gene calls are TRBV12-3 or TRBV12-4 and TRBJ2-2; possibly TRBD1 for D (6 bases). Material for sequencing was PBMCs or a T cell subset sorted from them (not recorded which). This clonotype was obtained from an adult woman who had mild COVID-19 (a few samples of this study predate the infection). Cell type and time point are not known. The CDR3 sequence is CASSLGQQGNPNTGELFF. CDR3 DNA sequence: TGTGCCAGCAGCCTAGGACAACAGGGTAACCCGAACACCGGGGAGCTGTTTTTT.